This is a list of T cell receptor beta chains from one sample in a study of beta chain features in type 1 diabetes. TCRdb keeps only in-frame clones here, not all; method: immunoSEQ multiplex PCR. This table holds over 500,000 clones, about 16% found once. The sample comprised naive CD4+ T cells from blood. The receptors derive from a man aged 18-30 years in good health. Each CDR3 is given with its conserved first and last residue. Each record gives: J gene, V gene, CDR3 length, D gene, clone size, CDR3 DNA, CDR3 protein. A D gene is named only where the DNA matches it firmly. Size tells how often a clone was seen (once, few, many) or the class of an expanded clone, and some rows leave it out.

J gene: TRBJ1-6; V gene: TRBV6-5; CDR3 length: 12; D gene: .; clone size: few; CDR3 DNA: TGTGCCAGCAGTTACTCGCTTTCACCCCTCCACTTT; CDR3 protein: CASSYSLSPLHF
J gene: TRBJ1-1; V gene: TRBV6-5; CDR3 length: 13; D gene: .; clone size: .; CDR3 DNA: TGTGCCAGCAGTTACGGGGGAAGAACTGAAGCTTTCTTT; CDR3 protein: CASSYGGRTEAFF
J gene: TRBJ2-7; V gene: TRBV7-3; CDR3 length: 14; D gene: TRBD1; clone size: .; CDR3 DNA: TGTGCCAGCAGCAGGGGACAGGGGATGGACGAGCAGTACTTC; CDR3 protein: CASSRGQGMDEQYF
J gene: TRBJ1-6; V gene: TRBV19; CDR3 length: 13; D gene: TRBD1; clone size: .; CDR3 DNA: TGTGCCAGTAGATCCGGACAGGACCCCACCCTCCACTTT; CDR3 protein: CASRSGQDPTLHF
J gene: TRBJ2-2; V gene: TRBV7-2; CDR3 length: 16; D gene: .; clone size: .; CDR3 DNA: TGTGCCAGCAGCTCGTCCGGGACTTTAAACACCGGGGAGCTGTTTTTT; CDR3 protein: CASSSSGTLNTGELFF
J gene: TRBJ2-1; V gene: TRBV2; CDR3 length: 14; D gene: TRBD2; clone size: few; CDR3 DNA: TGTGCCAGCAGGCGCGGGGGGGCGGTGAATGAGCAGTTCTTC; CDR3 protein: CASRRGGAVNEQFF
J gene: TRBJ2-7; V gene: TRBV6-1; CDR3 length: 15; D gene: TRBD2; clone size: .; CDR3 DNA: TGTGCCAGCAGTTCCACCGGGACTAGCGGCTACGAGCAGTACTTC; CDR3 protein: CASSSTGTSGYEQYF
J gene: TRBJ2-3; V gene: TRBV27; CDR3 length: 13; D gene: TRBD2; clone size: .; CDR3 DNA: TGTGCCAGCAGACGGGGGGGCACAGATACGCAGTATTTT; CDR3 protein: CASRRGGTDTQYF
J gene: TRBJ2-7; V gene: TRBV28; CDR3 length: 16; D gene: TRBD1; clone size: once; CDR3 DNA: TGTGCCAGCAGTCCACACGGGACAGGGGTAACCTACGAGCAGTACTTC; CDR3 protein: CASSPHGTGVTYEQYF
J gene: TRBJ2-1; V gene: TRBV19; CDR3 length: 16; D gene: .; clone size: few; CDR3 DNA: TGTGCCAGTAGTCCGCTGGAGAGGGTAGGCTACAATGAGCAGTTCTTC; CDR3 protein: CASSPLERVGYNEQFF
J gene: TRBJ1-1; V gene: TRBV28; CDR3 length: 14; D gene: .; clone size: .; CDR3 DNA: TGTGCCAGCAGGAAACCTACAGGGAACACTGAAGCTTTCTTT; CDR3 protein: CASRKPTGNTEAFF
J gene: TRBJ2-4; V gene: TRBV27; CDR3 length: 17; D gene: .; clone size: .; CDR3 DNA: TGTGCCAGCAGTTTGGGGCAGAGATTCCTAGCCAAAAACATTCAGTACTTC; CDR3 protein: CASSLGQRFLAKNIQYF
J gene: TRBJ1-1; V gene: TRBV9; CDR3 length: 13; D gene: .; clone size: few; CDR3 DNA: TGTGCCAGCAGCGTAGCTGGGGTAAACCACGCTTTCTTT; CDR3 protein: CASSVAGVNHAFF
J gene: TRBJ1-3; V gene: TRBV7-2; CDR3 length: 15; D gene: .; clone size: few; CDR3 DNA: TGTGCCAGCAGCCGACAGGTTATCTCTGGAAACACCATATATTTT; CDR3 protein: CASSRQVISGNTIYF
J gene: TRBJ1-2; V gene: TRBV5-6; CDR3 length: 12; D gene: .; clone size: .; CDR3 DNA: TGTGCCAGCAGCTTGTCCAGTTATGGCTACACCTTC; CDR3 protein: CASSLSSYGYTF
J gene: TRBJ2-5; V gene: TRBV4-3; CDR3 length: 17; D gene: TRBD2; clone size: .; CDR3 DNA: TGCGCCAGCAGCCGATCTTCAGTAGCGGGAGAACGAGGGACCCAGTACTTC; CDR3 protein: CASSRSSVAGERGTQYF
J gene: TRBJ1-1; V gene: TRBV29-1; CDR3 length: 15; D gene: TRBD1; clone size: few; CDR3 DNA: TGCAGCGTCGGACAGGGCTTTTCCATGAACACTGAAGCTTTCTTT; CDR3 protein: CSVGQGFSMNTEAFF
J gene: TRBJ1-3; V gene: TRBV4-2; CDR3 length: 16; D gene: TRBD1; clone size: .; CDR3 DNA: TGTGCCAGCAGCCAAGACGGACAGGGGCGTGGAAACACCATATATTTT; CDR3 protein: CASSQDGQGRGNTIYF
J gene: TRBJ2-7; V gene: TRBV7-3; CDR3 length: 14; D gene: .; clone size: .; CDR3 DNA: TGTGCCAGCAGCCCGGGACCGAGCTCCTACGAGCAGTACTTC; CDR3 protein: CASSPGPSSYEQYF
J gene: TRBJ2-1; V gene: TRBV9; CDR3 length: 17; D gene: .; clone size: .; CDR3 DNA: TGTGCCAGCAGCGTAGCTGCAGGGACTCCACTTTACAATGAGCAGTTCTTC; CDR3 protein: CASSVAAGTPLYNEQFF
J gene: TRBJ2-1; V gene: TRBV9; CDR3 length: 16; D gene: TRBD1; clone size: few; CDR3 DNA: TGTGCCAGCAGCGGGGACGGACGGAAACCACAGGGGCAGCAGTTCTTC; CDR3 protein: CASSGDGRKPQGQQFF
J gene: TRBJ2-2; V gene: TRBV11-1; CDR3 length: 13; D gene: TRBD2; clone size: .; CDR3 DNA: TGTGCCAGCAGCGTACGGGGGGCCGGGGAGCTGTTTTTT; CDR3 protein: CASSVRGAGELFF
J gene: TRBJ2-2; V gene: TRBV27; CDR3 length: 14; D gene: TRBD2; clone size: few; CDR3 DNA: TGTGCCAGCCGGCGGGGGGTAGACACCGGGGAGCTGTTTTTT; CDR3 protein: CASRRGVDTGELFF
J gene: TRBJ1-5; V gene: TRBV7-9; CDR3 length: 16; D gene: .; clone size: .; CDR3 DNA: TGTGCCAGCAGCTTTTCCGGGACATCCCCTAATCAGCCCCAGCATTTT; CDR3 protein: CASSFSGTSPNQPQHF
J gene: TRBJ1-2; V gene: TRBV30; CDR3 length: 13; D gene: TRBD1; clone size: few; CDR3 DNA: TGTGCCTGGACATTCGACAGGGGCGGTGGCTACACCTTC; CDR3 protein: CAWTFDRGGGYTF
J gene: TRBJ2-7; V gene: TRBV5-1; CDR3 length: 16; D gene: TRBD2; clone size: few; CDR3 DNA: TGCGCCAGCAGCTCGAGCGGACTAGCGGAGTCCTACGAGCAGTACTTC; CDR3 protein: CASSSSGLAESYEQYF
J gene: TRBJ1-2; V gene: TRBV27; CDR3 length: 13; D gene: .; clone size: few; CDR3 DNA: TGTGCCAGCAGTTTGTTCCAGAACTATGGCTACACCTTC; CDR3 protein: CASSLFQNYGYTF
J gene: TRBJ2-5; V gene: TRBV9; CDR3 length: 15; D gene: .; clone size: few; CDR3 DNA: TGTGCCAGCAGCCGTACTAGCCCGAGGAGCCAGACCCAGTACTTC; CDR3 protein: CASSRTSPRSQTQYF
J gene: TRBJ2-6; V gene: TRBV5-1; CDR3 length: 15; D gene: .; clone size: .; CDR3 DNA: TGCGCCAGCGGGCAGGGAGTTTCTGGGGCCAACGTCCTGACTTTC; CDR3 protein: CASGQGVSGANVLTF
J gene: TRBJ2-7; V gene: TRBV5-1; CDR3 length: 12; D gene: .; clone size: .; CDR3 DNA: TGCGCCAGCAGCTGGGAGTCCTACGAGCAGTACTTC; CDR3 protein: CASSWESYEQYF
J gene: TRBJ2-7; V gene: TRBV27; CDR3 length: 18; D gene: .; clone size: .; CDR3 DNA: TGTGCCAGCACCCCGGGTCCGAAGTGGGGGGGCTTCTCCTACGAGCAGTACTTC; CDR3 protein: CASTPGPKWGGFSYEQYF
J gene: TRBJ1-5; V gene: TRBV30; CDR3 length: 12; D gene: .; clone size: .; CDR3 DNA: TGTGCCTGGGGCCAGCCTGCACGGCCCCAGCATTTT; CDR3 protein: CAWGQPARPQHF
J gene: TRBJ2-7; V gene: TRBV5-6; CDR3 length: 16; D gene: TRBD2; clone size: .; CDR3 DNA: TGTGCCAGCAGCTTGTTCGCGCTAGCGGGAACGTACGAGCAGTACTTC; CDR3 protein: CASSLFALAGTYEQYF
J gene: TRBJ1-5; V gene: TRBV5-6; CDR3 length: 14; D gene: TRBD1; clone size: .; CDR3 DNA: TGTGCCAGCAGCACACTAGACAGGGGTCAGCCCCAGCATTTT; CDR3 protein: CASSTLDRGQPQHF
J gene: TRBJ2-4; V gene: TRBV6-5; CDR3 length: 15; D gene: TRBD1; clone size: few; CDR3 DNA: TGTGCCAGCAGTTACGCGAGACAGGGTGCCTACATTCAGTACTTC; CDR3 protein: CASSYARQGAYIQYF
J gene: TRBJ2-3; V gene: TRBV11-2; CDR3 length: 16; D gene: TRBD1; clone size: .; CDR3 DNA: TGTGCCAGCAGCCCCCTCATGCAGGGGGCGGCAGATACGCAGTATTTT; CDR3 protein: CASSPLMQGAADTQYF
J gene: TRBJ2-3; V gene: TRBV7-9; CDR3 length: 19; D gene: TRBD2; clone size: once; CDR3 DNA: TGTGCCAGCAGCTTAAGGTCAGGGGGACTAGCGTCACTGGGGGATACGCAGTATTTT; CDR3 protein: CASSLRSGGLASLGDTQYF
J gene: TRBJ2-7; V gene: TRBV6-1; CDR3 length: 13; D gene: TRBD1; clone size: .; CDR3 DNA: TGTGCCAGCAGGGACAGGCCCACCTACGAGCAGTACTTC; CDR3 protein: CASRDRPTYEQYF
J gene: TRBJ2-7; V gene: TRBV19; CDR3 length: 14; D gene: .; clone size: few; CDR3 DNA: TGTGCCAGTAGTATCATGCTACTCGGAAACGAGCAGTACTTC; CDR3 protein: CASSIMLLGNEQYF
J gene: TRBJ2-7; V gene: TRBV9; CDR3 length: 16; D gene: TRBD2; clone size: .; CDR3 DNA: TGTGCCAGCAGCACGCGGACTAGCGGGAGCTTCTACGAGCAGTACTTC; CDR3 protein: CASSTRTSGSFYEQYF